These 29 T cell receptor beta chains originate from one sample sequenced in a study of lymphopenia after photon versus proton radiotherapy. The method was immunoSEQ multiplex PCR; TCRdb's version includes in-frame clones alone and lacks a portion of them. Counted here are some 17,000 clones, around 80% occurring once; the ten biggest clones make up 20% to 25%. The sequenced sample was peripheral blood, obtained from a patient treated with proton-based radiotherapy. Receptors originate from a man between 70 and 80 years old with pancreatic cancer.

The CDR3 protein is CASSLGQGGIYTF. The CDR3 nucleotides read TGCGCCAGCAGCTTGGGACAGGGTGGCATCTACACCTTC. The chain recombines TRBV5-1 with TRBJ1-2; 7 bases match TRBD1. The CDR3 consists of 13 residues. CDR1 is SGHRS, CDR2 YFSETQ, per germline. The V and J ends lost 0 bases and 10 bases, in that order; junction bases with no gene match: 6.

The sample holds a few counts of this clone. V usage is TRBV2 and J usage is TRBJ1-2; D is unresolved. Trimming took 6 bases from V and 10 from J, leaving 18 bases between them. Germline CDR1 is SNHLY and CDR2 is FYNNEI. The CDR3 has 13 amino acids. The CDR3 loop is CASRDFGSGDYTF. For the CDR3, the DNA is TGTGCCAGCAGGGATTTCGGATCCGGGGACTACACCTTC.

The chain combines TRBV11-2 with TRBJ2-3, with D possibly TRBD1 on 6 matching bases. Per germline, CDR1 SGHAT and CDR2 FQNNGV. V gave up 5 bases and J gave up 4 bases, with 19 bases separating them. The CDR3 covers 16 residues. CDR3 coding DNA: TGTGCCAGCAGCCCCTACTGGCAGGGGCGCCCAGATACGCAGTATTTT. It encodes CASSPYWQGRPDTQYF.

The rearrangement joins TRBV10-3 to TRBJ2-7, with 7 bases that match TRBD2. The CDR3 extends over 15 amino acids. Germline V gene lookup returns CDR1 ENHRY and CDR2 SYGVKD. V was clipped by 2 bases and J by 0 bases; unmatched bases: 4. The CDR3 loop reads CAISESGGSSYEQYF. The CDR3 nucleotides read TGTGCCATCAGTGAGAGTGGCGGGAGCTCCTACGAGCAGTACTTC.

The CDR3 loop reads CASSQVPTALRWTAGNTIYF. In DNA form, the CDR3 reads TGCGCCAGCAGCCAAGTTCCGACCGCTTTGAGGTGGACGGCTGGAAACACCATATATTTT. The chain joins TRBV4-1 to TRBJ1-3; D is unresolved. The V gene's germline CDR1 is MGHRA and CDR2 YSYEKL. There are 20 residues in the CDR3. The V gene lost 1 base and the J gene lost 2 bases, with 24 bases spanning the gap.

The CDR3 loop is CAWTGALSNQPQHF. The CDR3 bases are TGTGCCTGGACGGGAGCTCTTAGCAATCAGCCCCAGCATTTT. The chain links TRBV30 to TRBJ1-5; D is ambiguous. CDR3 length: 14 amino acids. The germline V and J ends were trimmed by 4 bases and 0 bases, with 10 bases remaining between them. Germline loops: CDR1 GTSNPN, CDR2 SVGIG (reference sequence).

The chain has TRBV9 and TRBJ1-2; 10 nucleotides align to TRBD1. Germline loops: CDR1 SGDLS, CDR2 YYNGEE. The CDR3 contains 14 residues. The trim removed 4 bases at V and 2 bases at J, leaving 2 bases unmatched. CDR3 nucleotides: TGTGCCAGCAGCCCGACAGGGGGCAACTATGGCTACACCTTC. Its translation: CASSPTGGNYGYTF. Combining the CDR3 with reference TRBV9 and TRBJ1-2 gives the whole variable domain DSGVTQTPKHLITATGQRVTLRCSPRSGDLSVYWYQQSLDQGLQFLIQYYNGEERAKGNILERFSAQQFPDLHSELNLSSLELGDSALYFCASSPTGGNYGYTFGSGTRLTVV.

The chain links TRBV9 to TRBJ2-1; the D gene is possibly TRBD1 (5 bases). This CDR3 comprises 14 residues. The germline CDR1 and CDR2 sequences are SGDLS and YYNGEE. Trimming shortened V by 3 bases and J by 12 bases, and 19 bases separated the two germline ends. The CDR3 DNA reads as TGTGCCAGCAGCGAGGCCCCGTGGACACTGGGGCAGTTCTTC. It yields the protein CASSEAPWTLGQFF.

This sequence joins TRBV19 and TRBJ1-1; perhaps TRBD1 as D (6 bases). Looked up from germline, CDR1 is LNHDA and CDR2 is SQIVND (reference sequence). The CDR3 spans 14 residues. The V end lost 2 bases, the J end lost 5 bases, and 12 bases lay between the germline ends. The CDR3, as DNA: TGTGCCAGTAGTATACAGGGGAGGGGGACTGAAGCTTTCTTT. Protein sequence: CASSIQGRGTEAFF.

This CDR3 is CASRQVVGAGNGNTEAFF. Here the CDR3 DNA reads TGTGCCAGCAGGCAAGTAGTTGGGGCAGGGAACGGAAACACTGAAGCTTTCTTT. The chain joins TRBV2 to TRBJ1-1; D possibly corresponds to TRBD1 (5 bases). Germline loops: CDR1 SNHLY, CDR2 FYNNEI. Trimming took off 6 bases at V and 2 bases at J, with 25 bases between the two ends. The CDR3 is 18 amino acids.

The V gene is TRBV7-2, the J gene TRBJ2-2, with 8 bases lining up with TRBD2. The junction had 2 bases not matched to a gene; V was cut back by 5 bases and J by 0 bases. The CDR3 spans 15 residues. Germline CDR1 and CDR2: SGHTA and FQGNSA. The CDR3 is CASSEGLANTGELFF. Here the CDR3 DNA reads TGTGCCAGCAGCGAGGGACTAGCGAACACCGGGGAGCTGTTTTTT.

The V gene is TRBV9, the J gene TRBJ1-1; 7 nucleotides line up with TRBD1. Trimming removed 1 base from V and 4 bases from J; junction bases left unmatched: 4. Looked up from germline, CDR1 is SGDLS and CDR2 is YYNGEE. The CDR3 has 14 amino acids. The CDR3 is CASSVQPGGTEAFF. The CDR3 coding sequence is TGTGCCAGCAGCGTACAGCCAGGGGGCACTGAAGCTTTCTTT.

The chain couples TRBV5-4 to TRBJ2-7, with 7 nucleotides matching TRBD1. Gene TRBJ2-5 matches the end of the DNA better, so the J call may be wrong. CDR3 length: 15 residues. Looked up from germline, CDR1 is SGHNT and CDR2 is YYREEE (reference sequence). CDR3 in amino acids: CASSLGRGRQETQYF. The CDR3 coding sequence is TGTGCCAGCAGCTTAGGCAGGGGGAGACAAGAGACCCAGTACTTC.

In its sample, this clone ranks as medium-sized. V usage is TRBV5-1 and J usage is TRBJ2-1; TRBD2 aligns across 13 bases. CDR1 is SGHRS and CDR2 is YFSETQ in the germline V gene. V was clipped by 0 bases and J by 3 bases; unmatched bases: 9. The CDR3 spans 19 residues. Here the CDR3 reads CASSLAGTSGIQGYNEQFF. The CDR3 nucleotides read TGCGCCAGCAGCTTGGCGGGGACTAGCGGGATTCAAGGCTACAATGAGCAGTTCTTC.

The chain employs TRBV5-1 and TRBJ1-1, with D hard to call. The germline V gene encodes CDR1 SGHRS and CDR2 YFSETQ. V was cut by 5 bases and J by 3 bases, with 14 bases left in between. The length of the CDR3 is 14 residues. The CDR3 protein is CASREIMRDTEAFF. As DNA, the CDR3 is TGCGCCAGCAGGGAAATAATGAGGGACACTGAAGCTTTCTTT.

This clone was observed a few times. The J gene is TRBJ2-1, the V gene TRBV7-3; 9 nucleotides match TRBD2. This CDR3 is built from 15 residues. Germline V gene data show CDR1 as SGHTA and CDR2 as FQGTGA. V dropped 5 bases and J dropped 3; count of bases not matched to a gene: 5. The CDR3 nucleotides read TGTGCCAGCAGCAAAGGGACTAGCCGCTACAATGAGCAGTTCTTC. Amino acids: CASSKGTSRYNEQFF.

The chain is built from TRBV18 and TRBJ1-2; TRBD1 is a possible D gene (5 bases). Germline V CDR1 and CDR2: KGHSH, LQKENI. The CDR3 is 14 amino acids. Trimming removed 2 bases at V and 3 bases at J, with 10 bases between. The CDR3 reads CASSPGGGDYGYTF. CDR3 DNA sequence: TGTGCCAGCTCACCAGGTGGGGGTGACTATGGCTACACCTTC.

The chain couples TRBV6-6 to TRBJ2-7; D may be TRBD1 (6 bases). The length of the CDR3 is 15 residues. Per germline, CDR1 MNHNY and CDR2 SVGAGI (reference sequence). V lost 6 bases, J lost 3 bases, and 18 bases lay in between. The CDR3 DNA follows: TGTGCCAGCAGAGAGACCGGGACACAAAGCTACGAGCAGTACTTC. Amino acid sequence: CASRETGTQSYEQYF.

The CDR3 loop reads CASNPSGQGGFGQFF. For the CDR3, the DNA is TGTGCCAGCAATCCATCAGGACAGGGAGGTTTTGGGCAGTTCTTC. This chain links TRBV7-9 with TRBJ2-1; 8 bases line up with TRBD1. Germline CDR1 SEHNR, CDR2 FQNEAQ (reference sequence). V lost 7 bases to trimming and J lost 12 bases; unmatched junction nucleotides: 17. The CDR3 has 15 residues.

The chain carries TRBV11-3 and TRBJ2-1, with 13 bases that match TRBD2. With V trimmed by 3 bases and J by 5 bases, 7 bases remained unmatched. Germline V gene data show CDR1 as SGHNT and CDR2 as YENEEA. The CDR3 spans 17 residues. Here the CDR3 DNA reads TGTGCCAGCAGCTTCCGCCCCACTAGCGGGGGGGACAATGAGCAGTTCTTC. Encoded protein: CASSFRPTSGGDNEQFF. The variable domain in full, completed from reference TRBV11-3 and TRBJ2-1, reads EAGVVQSPRYKIIEKKQPVAFWCNPISGHNTLYWYLQNLGQGPELLIRYENEEAVDDSQLPKDRFSAERLKGVDSTLKIQPAELGDSAVYLCASSFRPTSGGDNEQFFGPGTRLTVL.

The V gene is TRBV4-1, the J gene TRBJ1-3; maybe TRBD1 (5 bases). The germline gives CDR1 MGHRA, CDR2 YSYEKL. The CDR3 is 16 amino acids. V gave up 6 bases and J gave up 6 bases, with 21 bases separating them. CDR3 in DNA: TGCGCCAGCAGTCCTACAACCGAGGACACCAAAAACACCATATATTTT. Amino acids: CASSPTTEDTKNTIYF.

The chain couples TRBV5-4 to TRBJ1-4; a possible D gene is TRBD1 (5 bases). The CDR3 sequence is 15 residues long. CDR1 is SGHNT and CDR2 is YYREEE in the germline V gene (reference sequence). V was clipped by 1 base and J by 0 bases, with 7 bases between them. The CDR3 is CASSLTGSTNEKLFF. DNA of the CDR3: TGTGCCAGCAGCTTGACAGGTTCAACTAATGAAAAACTGTTTTTT.

V and J are TRBV27 and TRBJ1-2, with a weak D call TRBD1 (6 bases). The V gene's germline CDR1 is MNHEY and CDR2 SMNVEV (reference sequence). Deletions cut 7 bases from V and 2 bases from J, with 14 bases between. This CDR3 has 14 residues. CDR3 nucleotides: TGTGCCAGCACGGGGGGGGGCGGAAACTATGGCTACACCTTC. Its translation is CASTGGGGNYGYTF.

CDR3 in DNA: TGTGCCAGCAGCTTCGCCGGGGGTAGAGATGGCTACACCTTC. Amino acids: CASSFAGGRDGYTF. The chain carries TRBV7-9 and TRBJ1-2; perhaps TRBD1 as D (5 bases). Per germline, CDR1 SEHNR and CDR2 FQNEAQ (reference sequence). V lost 3 bases, J lost 6 bases, and 14 bases lay in between. The CDR3 is made up of 14 amino acids.

The gene calls are TRBV20-1 and TRBJ1-3; D remains ambiguous. Germline V CDR1 and CDR2: DFQATT, SNEGSKA (reference sequence). The V gene lost 8 bases and the J gene lost 0 bases, with 5 bases spanning the gap. This CDR3 is built from 11 residues. The CDR3 sequence: CSTNSGNTIYF. CDR3 DNA sequence: TGCAGTACCAACTCTGGAAACACCATATATTTT.

CDR3 DNA sequence: TGTGCCAGCCGACTAGCGGGACAAATGGATACGCAGTATTTT. Encoded protein: CASRLAGQMDTQYF. The V call is TRBV11-3, the J call TRBJ2-3; the match to TRBD2 covers 11 bases. Germline V gene lookup returns CDR1 SGHNT and CDR2 YENEEA. Germline trimming cut 8 bases from V and 6 bases from J; bases unmatched to any gene: 7. The CDR3 is 14 amino acids. Supplemented by reference TRBV11-3 and TRBJ2-3, the full variable domain reads EAGVVQSPRYKIIEKKQPVAFWCNPISGHNTLYWYLQNLGQGPELLIRYENEEAVDDSQLPKDRFSAERLKGVDSTLKIQPAELGDSAVYLCASRLAGQMDTQYFGPGTRLTVL.

This sequence joins TRBV6-1 and TRBJ2-5, with D possibly being TRBD2 (7 bases). Trimming stripped 2 bases from V and 4 bases from J, with 11 bases between. CDR3 size: 14 residues. Germline V gene data show CDR1 as MNHNS and CDR2 as SASEGT. The CDR3 sequence: CASSESGGIETQYF. For the CDR3, the DNA is TGTGCCAGCAGTGAATCGGGGGGCATAGAGACCCAGTACTTC.

J is TRBJ1-6 and V is TRBV5-8; D is uncertain. This CDR3 has 14 amino acids. Germline assignment: CDR1 SGHTS and CDR2 YDEGEE. The V and J ends lost 0 bases and 6 bases respectively, with 7 bases between them. The CDR3 region is CASSLVGVNSPLHF. Here the CDR3 DNA reads TGTGCCAGCAGCTTGGTTGGAGTTAATTCACCCCTCCACTTT.

The chain combines TRBV2 with TRBJ2-1, with no clear D. Germline V gene sequence: CDR1 SNHLY, CDR2 FYNNEI. The CDR3 is 11 amino acids. V was trimmed by 7 bases and J by 10 bases, leaving 11 bases between them. CDR3 in amino acids: CASTVRSEQFF. The CDR3 nucleotides read TGTGCCAGCACGGTTAGGTCCGAGCAGTTCTTC.